This T cell receptor (beta chain) is drawn from a study of T-cell memory formation after mild COVID-19. There are a few counts of this clonotype. Antigen: not known. General study points: Researchers report contracting CD4+ clones mostly in CM and EM, with CD8+ clones in EMRA.

TCRalpha and TCRbeta libraries used 5'RACE with constant-segment primers and UMIs. TCRdb redid the calling of the 5' RACE reads with MiXCR, one entry per CDR3 protein. The sample includes 540,000 or so distinct CDR3 sequences, just over 20% of them seen just once. The CDR3 length is 14 residues. Trimming left V 6 bases short and J 5 bases short, with 15 bases between. Per germline, CDR1 MNHEY and CDR2 SVGEGT. The specimen was PBMCs or a T cell subset sorted from them (not recorded which). The V call is TRBV6-2 or TRBV6-3, the J call TRBJ2-3; no clear D. This TCR was recovered from an adult woman who had mild COVID-19 (a few samples of this study predate the infection). Cell type and time point are not known. The CDR3 region is CASSTSLLGDTQYF. In DNA, the CDR3 is TGTGCCAGCAGCACCTCGCTACTGGGAGATACGCAGTATTTT.